This is a list of T cell receptor beta chains from one sample in a study of CD8+ T cells in alopecia areata. Measured with immunoSEQ multiplex PCR; TCRdb has only the in-frame clones, and not every one. The sample consists of about 180,000 clones, around 51% of them appearing once. Sequencing used CD8+ T cells sorted from blood, obtained around week 53, from a patient treated with tofacitinib. Every receptor here comes from a human donor with alopecia areata. Both conserved end residues are part of each CDR3. Fields, in order: V gene, J gene, D gene, clone size, CDR3 DNA, CDR3 protein. D genes are given only for firm matches. Size values are once, few and many counts, or a class for expanded clones, and some rows have none.

TRBV6-5	TRBJ1-1	TRBD1	-	TGTGCCAGCAGTACTCAACAGGGGGGCACTGAAGCTTTCTTT	CASSTQQGGTEAFF
TRBV4-2	TRBJ2-7	TRBD2	-	TGTGCCAGCAGCCCGACTAGCGGGGTCTACGAGCAGTACTTC	CASSPTSGVYEQYF
TRBV7-2	TRBJ2-7	-	-	TGTGCCAGCAGCCTCGGGATAATTGGGGAGCAGTACTTC	CASSLGIIGEQYF
TRBV30	TRBJ1-1	-	once	TGTGCCGCTGAACAGGTCTTCGCCACTGAAGCTTTCTTT	CAAEQVFATEAFF
TRBV13	TRBJ1-6	TRBD1	few	TGTGCCAGCAGCTTAGGGACAGGGAAGCTCTCACCCCTCCACTTT	CASSLGTGKLSPLHF
TRBV19	TRBJ2-1	TRBD1	few	TGTGCCAGTAGTAGCGACAGGGGGCACCATGAGCAGTTCTTC	CASSSDRGHHEQFF
TRBV29-1	TRBJ2-5	-	-	TGCAGCGTGGCGAGGGAGACCCAGTACTTC	CSVARETQYF
TRBV13	TRBJ2-1	TRBD1	-	TGTGCCAGCAGCGGACGGACAGGGTTATACAATGAGCAGTTCTTC	CASSGRTGLYNEQFF
TRBV4-2	TRBJ2-7	TRBD1	-	TGTGCCAGCAGCGACGGGACAGGGCCTTACGAGCAGTACTTC	CASSDGTGPYEQYF
TRBV27	TRBJ2-5	-	few	TGTGCCAGCAGCCACCAAGAAACAGGGGAGACCCAGTACTTC	CASSHQETGETQYF
TRBV6-5	TRBJ1-6	-	-	TGTGCCAGCAGTTACGACCAAAGGCATTCACCCCTCCACTTT	CASSYDQRHSPLHF
TRBV2	TRBJ2-3	-	-	TGTGCCAGCAGTGATATGCCCACACCCACAGATACGCAGTATTTT	CASSDMPTPTDTQYF
TRBV5-1	TRBJ1-1	-	once	TGCGCCAGCAGCTTGGTGTGGGAAACTGAAGCTTTCTTT	CASSLVWETEAFF
TRBV6-5	TRBJ2-5	TRBD2	-	TGTGCCAGCAGTTCGGGACTAGCGTCAGAGACCCAGTACTTC	CASSSGLASETQYF
TRBV27	TRBJ2-7	-	-	TGTGCCAGCAGTCCTGACAGTTGGGAGCAGTACTTC	CASSPDSWEQYF
TRBV2	TRBJ1-3	-	-	TGTGCCAGCCTCCGGGACTCTGGAAACACCATATATTTT	CASLRDSGNTIYF
TRBV5-4	TRBJ1-2	-	-	TGTGCCAGCAGCTTGGATGGGACAACCTATGGCTACACCTTC	CASSLDGTTYGYTF
TRBV27	TRBJ2-1	-	-	TGTGCCAGCAGCCTGGTCGGGGCGAACAATGAGCAGTTCTTC	CASSLVGANNEQFF
TRBV9	TRBJ1-6	TRBD1	few	TGTGCCAGCAGCGCCCGGGACAGCGATAATTCACCCCTCCACTTT	CASSARDSDNSPLHF
TRBV27	TRBJ2-6	-	few	TGTGCCAGCAGTTTTTTGGGGTCGGGGGCCAACGTCCTGACTTTC	CASSFLGSGANVLTF
TRBV27	TRBJ2-7	-	-	TGTGCCAGCTGGAGGAGGGGAAAACAAGCCTACGAGCAGTACTTC	CASWRRGKQAYEQYF
TRBV27	TRBJ2-3	-	-	TGTGCCAGCCGGACCACAGATACGCAGTATTTT	CASRTTDTQYF
TRBV7-6	TRBJ1-6	-	-	TGTGCCAGCAGCTCTGGTGGTAATTCACCCCTCCACTTT	CASSSGGNSPLHF
TRBV7-2	TRBJ1-2	-	-	TGTGCCAGCAGCTTTAGCATCGGGACCGACTATGGCTACACCTTC	CASSFSIGTDYGYTF
TRBV18	TRBJ2-7	TRBD2	-	TGTGCCAGCTCACCGGACCCGGGGGGGCAAGTTCACGAGCAGTACTTC	CASSPDPGGQVHEQYF
TRBV18	TRBJ1-1	TRBD1	-	TGTGCCAGCTCACCACCCGACAGGGGATTTACTGAAGCTTTCTTT	CASSPPDRGFTEAFF
TRBV4-2	TRBJ2-7	-	-	TGTGCCAGCAGCCAAGTTGCCACAACCTACGAGCAGTACTTC	CASSQVATTYEQYF
TRBV7-8	TRBJ2-5	-	few	TGTGCCAGCAGCTTGGATAGCCCCCAAGAGACCCAGTACTTC	CASSLDSPQETQYF